One sample yielded the 9 T cell receptor beta chains listed below, sequenced in a study of cytomegalovirus exposure and HLA in healthy donors. The PCR contained 60 Vbeta and 13 Jbeta primers. Clones were sequenced by immunoSEQ multiplex PCR, and TCRdb holds only the in-frame ones, with some missing. Seen here are some 150,000 clones, 75% to 85% observed once, and the top ten hold around 6.6%. The sample was PBMCs. The origin of the receptors is a man in his fifties in good health and CMV-seropositive.

The chain uses TRBV6-5 and TRBJ2-2; 7 bases match TRBD1. J lost 5 bases, V lost 1 base, and 7 bases had no gene match. Per the germline V gene, CDR1 is MNHEY and CDR2 is SVGAGI. CDR3 length: 16 residues. The CDR3 DNA sequence: TGTGCCAGCAGTTACTGGGACAGCTATAATACCGGGGAGCTGTTTTTT. Translating gives CASSYWDSYNTGELFF.

The chain combines TRBV6-5 with TRBJ1-6; the D is unclear. With 6 bases removed from V and 0 bases from J, the gap between germline ends came to 3 bases. This CDR3 is 13 amino acids long. The V gene's germline CDR1 is MNHEY and CDR2 SVGAGI. CDR3 in DNA: TGTGCCAGCAGCCTCTCCTATAATTCACCCCTCCACTTT. Protein: CASSLSYNSPLHF.

The chain uses TRBV5-1 and TRBJ2-5, with D possibly matching TRBD1 (6 bases). The tail of the sequence fits TRBJ2-7 better, so the J call may be wrong. CDR3 size: 13 residues. Germline V lookup: CDR1 SGHRS, CDR2 YFSETQ. The CDR3 protein is CASRTGPRLEQYF. CDR3 bases: TGCGCCAGCAGGACAGGCCCCCGCCTCGAGCAGTACTTC.

CDR3 amino acids: CASSRFSGKGAPGTGELFF. The DNA for the CDR3 is TGTGCCAGCAGTCGTTTTTCGGGAAAGGGGGCCCCGGGGACCGGGGAGCTGTTTTTT. This rearrangement joins TRBV27 to TRBJ2-2, with TRBD1 identical over 7 bases. This CDR3 is built from 19 residues. Trimming cost V 5 bases and J 5 bases; bases outside gene matches: 20. Germline V CDR1 and CDR2: MNHEY, SMNVEV (reference sequence).

The CDR3 reads CASSRRRTDTQYF. The CDR3 region has the DNA TGTGCCAGCAGCCGGAGGCGTACGGATACGCAGTATTTT. J is TRBJ2-3 and V is TRBV11-3; TRBD2 is a possible D gene (5 bases). The CDR3 totals 13 residues. CDR1 is SGHNT and CDR2 is YENEEA in the germline V gene. V lost 5 bases and J 6 bases, leaving 12 bases between the germline ends. The full variable domain, its missing parts supplied by reference TRBV11-3 and TRBJ2-3, is EAGVVQSPRYKIIEKKQPVAFWCNPISGHNTLYWYLQNLGQGPELLIRYENEEAVDDSQLPKDRFSAERLKGVDSTLKIQPAELGDSAVYLCASSRRRTDTQYFGPGTRLTVL.

About this clone: Mismatch with germline at one junction end may stem from a read error. The rearrangement links TRBV7-9 to TRBJ1-1, with 8 bases that match TRBD1. The germline CDR1 and CDR2 sequences are SEHNR and FQNEAQ (reference sequence). The CDR3 has 16 amino acids. CDR3 in DNA: TGTTCCAGCAGCTTAGCAGTAAACAGGGGGGCCACTGAAGCTTTCTTT. Residues: CSSSLAVNRGATEAFF. The whole variable domain, remainder taken from reference TRBV7-9 and TRBJ1-1, is DTGVSQNPRHKITKRGQNVTFRCDPISEHNRLYWYRQTLGQGPEFLTYFQNEAQLEKSRLLSDRFSAERPKGSFSTLEIQRTEQGDSAMYLCSSSLAVNRGATEAFFGQGTRLTVV.

The chain links TRBV20-1 to TRBJ2-7; 9 nucleotides line up with TRBD1. The germline CDR1 and CDR2 sequences are DFQATT and SNEGSKA (reference sequence). The CDR3 runs 11 residues. J lost 5 bases, V lost 5 bases, and 1 base had no gene match. In nucleotides, the CDR3 is TGCAGTGCTCGACAGGGGGACGAGCAGTACTTC. Translated: CSARQGDEQYF.

J is TRBJ2-7 and V is TRBV7-9; 9 positions match TRBD1. Germline V CDR1 and CDR2: SEHNR, FQNEAQ (reference sequence). This CDR3 has 14 residues. After removal of 4 bases from V and 6 bases from J, the junction contained 7 bases not matched to a gene. The CDR3 region has the DNA TGTGCCAGCAGCTGGGGACAGGGAGTACGCGAGCAGTACTTC. It is translated as CASSWGQGVREQYF.

This chain joins TRBV6-1 and TRBJ2-7, with 8 bases matching TRBD2. The CDR3 extends over 15 amino acids. Trimming removed 2 bases from V and 4 bases from J; junction bases left unmatched: 7. The germline V gene encodes CDR1 MNHNS and CDR2 SASEGT. The CDR3 region is CASSEPGLGAYEQYF. The CDR3 DNA sequence: TGTGCCAGCAGTGAACCGGGACTAGGTGCATACGAGCAGTACTTC.